This is a list of T cell receptor beta chains from one sample in a study of blood T cell repertoires in COVID-19. Repertoires were generated with immunoSEQ multiplex PCR, while TCRdb's copy carries only in-frame clones and drops some. The sample carries roughly 230,000 clones, less than 90% recorded once. Sequencing used peripheral blood. These receptors all come from a man in his 70s with acute or convalescent COVID-19. CDR3s include the opening cysteine and the closing phenylalanine or tryptophan. D genes are given only for firm matches. Clone sizes are given selectively: once, few, many, or a class where the clone is expanded.

d_gene	v_gene	abundance	j_gene	CDR3nt	CDR3aa
NA	TRBV19	NA	TRBJ1-1	TGTGCCAGTAGTCCAGGGTACGGGTTCACTGAAGCTTTCTTT	CASSPGYGFTEAFF
TRBD1	TRBV2	NA	TRBJ1-3	TGTGCCAGCAGGGCATTTGGGACAGCCTTCTCTGGAAACACCATATATTTT	CASRAFGTAFSGNTIYF
TRBD2	TRBV7-2	NA	TRBJ2-5	TGTGCCAGCAGCGTAACTAGCGGGAGCGGGGAGACCCAGTACTTC	CASSVTSGSGETQYF
NA	TRBV28	NA	TRBJ1-1	TGTGCCAGCAGTTGGATGCTACAGGGCACTGAAGCTTTCTTT	CASSWMLQGTEAFF
TRBD1	TRBV7-2	NA	TRBJ1-1	TGTGCCAGCAGTCGGGGACAGGGAGGAATAGTGAACACTGAAGCTTTCTTT	CASSRGQGGIVNTEAFF
NA	TRBV28	NA	TRBJ1-2	TGTGCCAGCAGTTTTGCGGAAAACTATGGCTACACCTTC	CASSFAENYGYTF
NA	TRBV28	NA	TRBJ2-1	TGTGCCAGCAGTTTAAACACAGGGTTAGGACGAAATGAGCAGTTCTTC	CASSLNTGLGRNEQFF
NA	TRBV6-1	NA	TRBJ1-5	TGTGCCAGCAGTGACATCGGAGGGACTCAGCCCCAGCATTTT	CASSDIGGTQPQHF
TRBD2	TRBV5-1	NA	TRBJ2-1	TGCGCCAGCAGCTCGAGACTAGCGGGAGATAACAATGAGCAGTTCTTC	CASSSRLAGDNNEQFF
TRBD1	TRBV19	NA	TRBJ2-3	TGTGCCAGTAGGGTCACAGGGGGCAGGGATACGCAGTATTTT	CASRVTGGRDTQYF
NA	TRBV5-1	NA	TRBJ1-1	TGCGCCAGCAGCTTGCGGGGGGCGAAGAACACTGAAGCTTTCTTT	CASSLRGAKNTEAFF
TRBD2	TRBV28	NA	TRBJ2-1	TGTGCCAGCCGTACCGGGACTAGCGCCAGAGAGCAGTTCTTC	CASRTGTSAREQFF
TRBD1	TRBV6-6	NA	TRBJ2-6	TGTGCCAGCAGTCGCGGACAGGGGGCCTCTGGGGCCAACGTCCTGACTTTC	CASSRGQGASGANVLTF
NA	TRBV5-4	NA	TRBJ2-7	TGTGCCAGCAGCTTGATAGGGGTGGAGCAGTACTTC	CASSLIGVEQYF
TRBD1	TRBV6-1	NA	TRBJ1-5	TGTGCCAGCAGTGACAGGGGGAAGGGCAATCAGCCCCAGCATTTT	CASSDRGKGNQPQHF
TRBD2	TRBV11-2	once	TRBJ2-7	TGTGCCAGCAGCTTTGGGGCTAGCGGGAGACGGTCCTACGAGCAGTACTTC	CASSFGASGRRSYEQYF
TRBD1	TRBV7-2	NA	TRBJ2-1	TGTGCCAGCAGCTTACGACCGCCCGGGACAGGGAACAATGAGCAGTTCTTC	CASSLRPPGTGNNEQFF
NA	TRBV30	NA	TRBJ1-1	TGTGCCTGGAGGGGAAGGGGGGGGATGAACACTGAAGCTTTCTTT	CAWRGRGGMNTEAFF
NA	TRBV5-4	NA	TRBJ2-2	TGTGCCAGCAGCTGGGGGCCGAACACCGGGGAGCTGTTTTTT	CASSWGPNTGELFF
NA	TRBV7-9	NA	TRBJ2-3	TGTGCCAGCAGCCTTAATAGCGGACGTGCCGCAGATACGCAGTATTTT	CASSLNSGRAADTQYF
NA	TRBV11-1	NA	TRBJ1-1	TGTGCCAGCAGCTTTTACCCTCAGGGATTGAACACTGAAGCTTTCTTT	CASSFYPQGLNTEAFF
TRBD1	TRBV24-1	NA	TRBJ2-2	TGTGCCACCAGTGGCGACAGGGGTGGCACCGGGGAGCTGTTTTTT	CATSGDRGGTGELFF
NA	TRBV29-1	NA	TRBJ1-2	TGCAGCGTTGGGATACAGGCCTATGGCTACACCTTC	CSVGIQAYGYTF
TRBD1	TRBV11-2	NA	TRBJ2-7	TGTGCCAGCAGCTTCTCGACAGGGGGCCGCTACGAGCAGTACTTC	CASSFSTGGRYEQYF
NA	TRBV6-1	NA	TRBJ2-1	TGTGCCAGCAGTGAAGGCGATGCCCACTACAATGAGCAGTTCTTC	CASSEGDAHYNEQFF
TRBD1	TRBV9	NA	TRBJ1-1	TGTGCCAGCAGCAGGACAGGAACCCAGAACACTGAAGCTTTCTTT	CASSRTGTQNTEAFF
TRBD1	TRBV19	few	TRBJ1-1	TGTGCCAGTAAAACCGGGACAGGGATGATGAACACTGAAGCTTTCTTT	CASKTGTGMMNTEAFF
TRBD2	TRBV7-3	NA	TRBJ2-1	TGTGCCAGCAGCTTAACTAGCGGGCCCTGGGATGAGCAGTTCTTC	CASSLTSGPWDEQFF
TRBD2	TRBV5-1	NA	TRBJ2-7	TGCGCCAGCAGTGAGACTAGCGGGAAAAACGAGCAGTACTTC	CASSETSGKNEQYF
NA	TRBV12-3/TRBV12-4	NA	TRBJ1-2	TGTGCCAGCAGTTTTAGGAGCTATGGCTACACCTTC	CASSFRSYGYTF
NA	TRBV29-1	NA	TRBJ1-5	TGCAGCGTTGAACAGGCCTCCGGTCAGCCCCAGCATTTT	CSVEQASGQPQHF
TRBD2	TRBV7-2	few	TRBJ2-1	TGTGCCAGCAGCTTAGCCGGTGGTAGCGGGAGCAATGAGCAGTTCTTC	CASSLAGGSGSNEQFF
NA	TRBV7-2	NA	TRBJ2-3	TGTGCCAGCAGCTTAGCGGATAGCGGTCGTAGCACAGATACGCAGTATTTT	CASSLADSGRSTDTQYF
TRBD1	TRBV29-1	NA	TRBJ1-2	TGCAGCGTTGATTTCCCAGGGGGAAGCAGAGATGGCTACACCTTC	CSVDFPGGSRDGYTF
NA	TRBV19	NA	TRBJ1-5	TGTGCCAGTAGTTTACCTCCCCGGCAGCCCCAGCATTTT	CASSLPPRQPQHF
TRBD2	TRBV19	NA	TRBJ2-1	TGTGCCAGTAGTAAGGGGGCTAGCGGGGTAAGCTCCTACAATGAGCAGTTCTTC	CASSKGASGVSSYNEQFF
NA	TRBV18	NA	TRBJ1-1	TGTGCCAGCTCCCCTGGTATCCAACGGGACACTGAAGCTTTCTTT	CASSPGIQRDTEAFF
NA	TRBV5-4	once	TRBJ2-2	TGTGCCAGCAGCCCCGGGAGCCCGAACACCGGGGAGCTGTTTTTT	CASSPGSPNTGELFF
NA	TRBV5-1	NA	TRBJ2-1	TGCGCCAGCAGCTTGGCCCGGCAGCGGGCGACCTACAATGAGCAGTTCTTC	CASSLARQRATYNEQFF
NA	TRBV5-1	NA	TRBJ2-2	TGCGCCAGTACAGAGATTTTGGGAGACACCGGGGAGCTGTTTTTT	CASTEILGDTGELFF
TRBD1	TRBV27	NA	TRBJ1-5	TGTGCCAGCAGTTTATCGGGGGACAGGCAGCCCCAGCATTTT	CASSLSGDRQPQHF
TRBD2	TRBV2	NA	TRBJ2-5	TGTGCCAGCCAAAGTATACTAGCGGGAGTAGAGACCCAGTACTTC	CASQSILAGVETQYF